This T cell receptor beta chain appears in the sequencing data of a study of blood T cells in healthy people across ages. Broader study findings: It was not possible, with unsorted PBMCs, to conclusively compare naive and antigen-experienced cells.

There are many counts of this clonotype. Its antigen remains unknown. Germline loops: CDR1 LGHNA, CDR2 YSLEER. V shed 0 bases, J shed 9 bases, and the junction held 8 bases outside the gene matches. This CDR3 has 15 amino acids. Donors each provided around 10 milliliters of peripheral blood. The authors ran a second PCR of about 6 to 12 cycles using a sample-barcoded 5' primer and a J-beta primer mix. Every cDNA molecule carried a tag from a template-switch adaptor bearing 12 random nucleotides. TCRdb itself ran the 5' RACE reads through MiXCR, one entry per CDR3 protein. The table lists 1.5 million to 2 million distinct CDR3 sequences, roughly 28% of them singletons, with about 7.7% in the top ten.

The sample taken for sequencing was blood. The sequence was obtained from a woman in her 30s in good health. The chain combines TRBV4-3 with TRBJ2-1; 7 nucleotides agree with TRBD2. In DNA, the CDR3 is TGCGCCAGCAGCCAAGAGCGGGAGCCAGTTGTTGAGCAGTTCTTC. It codes for CASSQEREPVVEQFF.